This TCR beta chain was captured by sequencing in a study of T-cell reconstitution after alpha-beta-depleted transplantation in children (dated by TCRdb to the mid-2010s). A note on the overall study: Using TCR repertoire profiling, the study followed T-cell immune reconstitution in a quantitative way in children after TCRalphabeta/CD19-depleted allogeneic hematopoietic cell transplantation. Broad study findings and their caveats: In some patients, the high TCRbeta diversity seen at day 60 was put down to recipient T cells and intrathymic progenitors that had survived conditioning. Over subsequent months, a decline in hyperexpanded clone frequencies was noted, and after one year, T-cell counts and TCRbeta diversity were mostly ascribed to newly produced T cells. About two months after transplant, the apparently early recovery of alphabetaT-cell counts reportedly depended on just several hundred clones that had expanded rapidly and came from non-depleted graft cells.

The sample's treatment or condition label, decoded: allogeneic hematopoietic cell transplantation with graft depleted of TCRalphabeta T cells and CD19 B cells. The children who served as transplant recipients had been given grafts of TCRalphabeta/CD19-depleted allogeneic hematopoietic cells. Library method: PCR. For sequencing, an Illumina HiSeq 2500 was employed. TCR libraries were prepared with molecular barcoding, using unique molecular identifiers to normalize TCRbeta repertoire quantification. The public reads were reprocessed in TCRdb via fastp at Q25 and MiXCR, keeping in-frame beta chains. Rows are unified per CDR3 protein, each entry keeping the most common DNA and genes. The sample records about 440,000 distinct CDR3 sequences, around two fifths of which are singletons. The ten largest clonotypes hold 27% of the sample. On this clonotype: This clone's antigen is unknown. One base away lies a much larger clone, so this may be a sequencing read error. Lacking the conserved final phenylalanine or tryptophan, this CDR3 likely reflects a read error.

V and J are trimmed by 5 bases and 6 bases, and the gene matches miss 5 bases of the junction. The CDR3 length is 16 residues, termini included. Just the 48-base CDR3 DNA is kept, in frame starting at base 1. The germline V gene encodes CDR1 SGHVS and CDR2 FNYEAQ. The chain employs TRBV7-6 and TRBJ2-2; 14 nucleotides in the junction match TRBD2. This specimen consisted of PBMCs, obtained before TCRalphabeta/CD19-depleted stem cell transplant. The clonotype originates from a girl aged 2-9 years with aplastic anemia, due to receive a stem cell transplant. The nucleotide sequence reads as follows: TGTGCCAGCAGCCCCGGGACTAGCGGGAGCTCCGGGGAGCTGTTTATT. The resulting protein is CASSPGTSGSSGELFI.